This T cell receptor (beta chain) was obtained from a study of T cells in Graves' hyperthyroidism and ophthalmopathy. Reasons for excluding patients were uncontrolled infection, other autoimmune disease, pregnancy or lactation. 10 ml of fresh peripheral blood supplied the PBMCs. This clonotype was observed many times. The V end was cut by 1 base, the J end by 6 bases, with 7 bases between. The CDR3 covers 13 residues. Germline V gene data show CDR1 as LGHDT and CDR2 as YNNKEL (reference sequence). From RNA transcripts, TCR beta CDR3 regions were amplified. The HTBI set primed first-round TCR CDR3 RT-PCR. TCRdb reprocessed the multiplex PCR reads with MiXCR, giving one entry per CDR3 protein. The sample lists under 350,000 distinct CDR3 sequences; under 25% were seen once.

Sequencing was carried out using blood. The TCR comes from a woman aged 45-65 years with Graves' hyperthyroidism. The V call is TRBV3-1, the J call TRBJ2-1; D might be TRBD1 (6 bases). DNA of the CDR3: TGTGCCAGCAGCCAAGGGACAGCCAATGAGCAGTTCTTC. It is translated as CASSQGTANEQFF.